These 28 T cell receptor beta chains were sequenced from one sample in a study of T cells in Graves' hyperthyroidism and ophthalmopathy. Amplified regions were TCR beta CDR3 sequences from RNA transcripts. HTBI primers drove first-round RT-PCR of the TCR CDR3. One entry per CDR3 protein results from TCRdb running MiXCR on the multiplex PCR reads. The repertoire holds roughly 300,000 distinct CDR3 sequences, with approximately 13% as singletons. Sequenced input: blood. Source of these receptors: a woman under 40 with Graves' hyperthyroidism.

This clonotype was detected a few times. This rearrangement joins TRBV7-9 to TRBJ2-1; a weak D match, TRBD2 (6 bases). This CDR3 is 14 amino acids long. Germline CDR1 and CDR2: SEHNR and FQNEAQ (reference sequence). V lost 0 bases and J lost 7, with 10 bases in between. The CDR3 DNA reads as TGTGCCAGCAGCTTAGCGGCCGGGACTAATGAGCAGTTCTTC. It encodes CASSLAAGTNEQFF.

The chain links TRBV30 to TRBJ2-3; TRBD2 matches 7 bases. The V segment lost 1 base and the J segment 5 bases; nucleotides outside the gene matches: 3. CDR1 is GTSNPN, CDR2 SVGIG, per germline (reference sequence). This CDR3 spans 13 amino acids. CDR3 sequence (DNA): TGTGCCTGGAGTGGCGGGAGACGAGATACGCAGTATTTT. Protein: CAWSGGRRDTQYF.

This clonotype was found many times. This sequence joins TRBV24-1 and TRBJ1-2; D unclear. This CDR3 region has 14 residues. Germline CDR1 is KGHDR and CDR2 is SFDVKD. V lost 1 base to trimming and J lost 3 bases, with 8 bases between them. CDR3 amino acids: CATSDFPEYYGYTF. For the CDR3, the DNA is TGTGCCACCAGTGATTTCCCGGAGTACTATGGCTACACCTTC.

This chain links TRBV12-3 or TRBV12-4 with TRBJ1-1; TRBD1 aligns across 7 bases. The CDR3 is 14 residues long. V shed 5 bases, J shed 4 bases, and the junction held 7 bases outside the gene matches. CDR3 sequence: CASSSLTGRTEAFF. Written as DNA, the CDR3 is TGTGCCAGCAGTAGCCTGACAGGGCGCACTGAAGCTTTCTTT.

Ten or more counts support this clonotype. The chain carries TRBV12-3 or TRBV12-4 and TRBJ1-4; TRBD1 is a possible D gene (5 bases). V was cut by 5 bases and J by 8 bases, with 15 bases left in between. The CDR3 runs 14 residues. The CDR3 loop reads CASSNQGVGEKLFF. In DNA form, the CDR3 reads TGTGCCAGCAGTAACCAGGGTGTTGGGGAAAAACTGTTTTTT.

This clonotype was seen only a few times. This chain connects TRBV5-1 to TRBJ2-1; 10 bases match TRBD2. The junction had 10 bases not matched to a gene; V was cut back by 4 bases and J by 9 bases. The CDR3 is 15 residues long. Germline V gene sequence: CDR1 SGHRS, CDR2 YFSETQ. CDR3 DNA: TGCGCCAGCAGCCAAAGCGGGGGGGGTGGGAGTGAGCAGTTCTTC. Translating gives CASSQSGGGGSEQFF.

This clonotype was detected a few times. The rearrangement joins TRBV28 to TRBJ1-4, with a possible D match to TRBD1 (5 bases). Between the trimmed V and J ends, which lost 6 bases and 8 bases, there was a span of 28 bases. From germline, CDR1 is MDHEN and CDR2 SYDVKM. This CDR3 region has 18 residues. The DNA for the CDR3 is TGTGCCAGCAGCATAGGTATACGTATTGCCCGGGGGGGAGAAAAACTGTTTTTT. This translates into CASSIGIRIARGGEKLFF.

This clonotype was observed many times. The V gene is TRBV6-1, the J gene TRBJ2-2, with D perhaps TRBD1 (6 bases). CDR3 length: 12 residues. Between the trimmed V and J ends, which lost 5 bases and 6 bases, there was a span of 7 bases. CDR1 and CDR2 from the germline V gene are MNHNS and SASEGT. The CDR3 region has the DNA TGTGCCAGCAGTCCAGGGGCCGGGGAGCTGTTTTTT. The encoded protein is CASSPGAGELFF.

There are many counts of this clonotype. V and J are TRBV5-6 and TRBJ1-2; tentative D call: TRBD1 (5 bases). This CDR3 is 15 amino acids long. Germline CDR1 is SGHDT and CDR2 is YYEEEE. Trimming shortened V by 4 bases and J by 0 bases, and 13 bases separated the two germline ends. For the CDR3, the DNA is TGTGCCAGCAGCCTAGGGGTGAGAACTAACTATGGCTACACCTTC. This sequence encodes CASSLGVRTNYGYTF.

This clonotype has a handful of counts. The CDR3 protein is CSARDLTTSGANVLTF. The CDR3 coding sequence is TGCAGTGCTAGAGATCTCACCACCTCTGGGGCCAACGTCCTGACTTTC. V usage is TRBV20-1 and J usage is TRBJ2-6; D uncertain. CDR1 and CDR2 from the germline V gene are DFQATT and SNEGSKA (reference sequence). V was trimmed by 0 bases and J by 0 bases, leaving 9 bases between them. The CDR3 loop spans 16 amino acids.

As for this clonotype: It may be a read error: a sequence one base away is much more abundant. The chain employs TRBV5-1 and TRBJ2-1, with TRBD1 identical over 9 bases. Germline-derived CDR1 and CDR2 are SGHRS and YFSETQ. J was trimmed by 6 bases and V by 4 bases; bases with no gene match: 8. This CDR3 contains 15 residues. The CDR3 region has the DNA TGCGCCAGCAGCCCACAGGGGGCCCCCTGCAATGAGCAGTTCTTC. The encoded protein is CASSPQGAPCNEQFF.

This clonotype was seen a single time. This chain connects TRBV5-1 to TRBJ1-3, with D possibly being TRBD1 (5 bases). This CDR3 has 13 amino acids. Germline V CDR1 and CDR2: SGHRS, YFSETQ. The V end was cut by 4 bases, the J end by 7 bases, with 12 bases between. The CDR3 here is CASSPRGGNTIYF. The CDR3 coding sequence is TGCGCCAGCAGCCCAAGGGGCGGTAACACCATATATTTT. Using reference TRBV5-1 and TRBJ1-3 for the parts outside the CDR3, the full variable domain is KAGVTQTPRYLIKTRGQQVTLSCSPISGHRSVSWYQQTPGQGLQFLFEYFSETQRNKGNFPGRFSGRQFSNSRSEMNVSTLELGDSALYLCASSPRGGNTIYFGEGSWLTVV.

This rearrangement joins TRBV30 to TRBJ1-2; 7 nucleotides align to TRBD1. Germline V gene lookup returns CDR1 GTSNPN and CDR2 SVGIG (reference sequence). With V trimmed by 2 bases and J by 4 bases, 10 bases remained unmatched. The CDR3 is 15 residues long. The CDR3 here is CAWSPWTGRGYGYTF. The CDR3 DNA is TGTGCCTGGAGTCCCTGGACAGGACGGGGCTATGGCTACACCTTC. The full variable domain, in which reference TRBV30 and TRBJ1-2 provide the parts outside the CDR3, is SQTIHQWPATLVQPVGSPLSLECTVEGTSNPNLYWYRQAAGRGLQLLFYSVGIGQISSEVPQNLSASRPQDRQFILSSKKLLLSDSGFYLCAWSPWTGRGYGYTFGSGTRLTVV.

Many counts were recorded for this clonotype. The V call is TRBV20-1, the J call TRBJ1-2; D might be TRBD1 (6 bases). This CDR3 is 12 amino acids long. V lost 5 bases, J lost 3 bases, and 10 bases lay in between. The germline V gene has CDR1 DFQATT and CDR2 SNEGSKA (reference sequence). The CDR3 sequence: CSAGRTDYGYTF. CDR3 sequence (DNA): TGCAGTGCTGGACGGACAGACTATGGCTACACCTTC.

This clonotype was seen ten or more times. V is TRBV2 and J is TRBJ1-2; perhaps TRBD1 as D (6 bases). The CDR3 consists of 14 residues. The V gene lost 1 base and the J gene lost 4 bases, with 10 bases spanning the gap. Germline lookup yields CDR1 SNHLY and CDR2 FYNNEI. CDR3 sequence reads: CASSEGGPSYGYTF. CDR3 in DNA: TGTGCCAGCAGTGAAGGGGGGCCATCCTATGGCTACACCTTC.

The CDR3 is CAITRTVGYEQYF. The CDR3 coding sequence is TGTGCCATCACCAGGACAGTGGGCTACGAGCAGTACTTC. The gene calls are TRBV10-3 and TRBJ2-7, with D possibly matching TRBD1 (6 bases). Trimming left V 7 bases short and J 3 bases short, with 13 bases between. The length of the CDR3 is 13 residues. Germline values: CDR1 ENHRY, CDR2 SYGVKD.

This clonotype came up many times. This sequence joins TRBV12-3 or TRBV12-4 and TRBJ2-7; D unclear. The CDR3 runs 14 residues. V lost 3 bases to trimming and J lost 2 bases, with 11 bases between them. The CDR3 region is CASSLAGYPYEQYF. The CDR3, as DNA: TGTGCCAGCAGTTTGGCCGGGTATCCCTACGAGCAGTACTTC.

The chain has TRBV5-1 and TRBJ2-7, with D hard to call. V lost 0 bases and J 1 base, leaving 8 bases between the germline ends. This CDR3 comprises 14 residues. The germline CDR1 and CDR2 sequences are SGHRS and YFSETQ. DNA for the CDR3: TGCGCCAGCAGCTTGGCGTACGGATCCTACGAGCAGTACTTC. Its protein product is CASSLAYGSYEQYF. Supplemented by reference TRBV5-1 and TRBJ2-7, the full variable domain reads KAGVTQTPRYLIKTRGQQVTLSCSPISGHRSVSWYQQTPGQGLQFLFEYFSETQRNKGNFPGRFSGRQFSNSRSEMNVSTLELGDSALYLCASSLAYGSYEQYFGPGTRLTVT.

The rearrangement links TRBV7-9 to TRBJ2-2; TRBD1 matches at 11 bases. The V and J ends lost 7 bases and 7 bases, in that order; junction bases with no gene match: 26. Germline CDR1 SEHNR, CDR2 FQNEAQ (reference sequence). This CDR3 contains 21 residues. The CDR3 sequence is CASIDLGPPGTGGIGGGELFF. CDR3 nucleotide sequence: TGTGCCAGCATCGATCTTGGCCCCCCTGGGACAGGGGGAATAGGAGGCGGGGAGCTGTTTTTT.

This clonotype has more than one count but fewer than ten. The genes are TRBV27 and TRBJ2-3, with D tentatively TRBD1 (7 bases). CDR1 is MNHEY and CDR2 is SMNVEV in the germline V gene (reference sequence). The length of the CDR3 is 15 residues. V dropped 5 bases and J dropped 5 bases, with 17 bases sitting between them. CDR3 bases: TGTGCCAGCAGTCCCACAGGGGCAGCGGGAGATACGCAGTATTTT. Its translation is CASSPTGAAGDTQYF.

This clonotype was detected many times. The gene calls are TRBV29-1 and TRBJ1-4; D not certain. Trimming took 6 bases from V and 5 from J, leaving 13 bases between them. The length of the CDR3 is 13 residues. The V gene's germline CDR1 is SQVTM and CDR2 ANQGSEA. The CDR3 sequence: CSVWASSNEKLFF. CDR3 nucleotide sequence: TGCAGCGTGTGGGCTAGTTCCAATGAAAAACTGTTTTTT.

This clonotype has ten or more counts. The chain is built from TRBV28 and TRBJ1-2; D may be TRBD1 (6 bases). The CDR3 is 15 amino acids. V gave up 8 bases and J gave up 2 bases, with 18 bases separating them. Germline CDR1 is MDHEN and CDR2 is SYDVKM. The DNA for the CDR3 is TGTGCCAGCGCGATCCGACCGGGACAAAACTATGGCTACACCTTC. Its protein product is CASAIRPGQNYGYTF.

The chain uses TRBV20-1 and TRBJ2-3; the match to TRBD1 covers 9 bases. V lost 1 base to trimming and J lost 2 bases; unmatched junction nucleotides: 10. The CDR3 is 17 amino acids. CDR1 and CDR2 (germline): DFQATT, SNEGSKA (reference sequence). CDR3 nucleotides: TGCAGTGCTAGAGGGGGACAGGGTGGCGGGACCACAGATACGCAGTATTTT. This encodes CSARGGQGGGTTDTQYF.

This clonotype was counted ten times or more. The CDR3 here is CASKKTGENTEAFF. DNA for the CDR3: TGTGCCAGCAAAAAGACAGGGGAGAACACTGAAGCTTTCTTT. This chain links TRBV6-2 or TRBV6-3 with TRBJ1-1; 8 positions agree with TRBD1. Germline V gives CDR1 MNHEY, CDR2 SVGEGT. With V trimmed by 7 bases and J by 1 base, 5 bases remained unmatched. This CDR3 contains 14 residues.

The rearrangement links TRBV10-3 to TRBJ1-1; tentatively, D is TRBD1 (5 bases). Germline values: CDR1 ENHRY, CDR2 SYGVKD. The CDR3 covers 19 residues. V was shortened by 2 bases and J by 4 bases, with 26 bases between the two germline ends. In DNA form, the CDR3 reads TGTGCCATCAGTGAGCCTTATCTGGAGATGAGTCAACAGGTCACTGAAGCTTTCTTT. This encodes CAISEPYLEMSQQVTEAFF.

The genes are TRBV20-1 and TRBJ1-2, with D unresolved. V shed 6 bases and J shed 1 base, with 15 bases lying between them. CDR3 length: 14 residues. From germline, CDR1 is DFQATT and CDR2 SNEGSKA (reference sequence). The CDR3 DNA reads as TGCAGTGCGGGAGGGTGGGGAAGTAACTATGGCTACACCTTC. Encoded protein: CSAGGWGSNYGYTF.

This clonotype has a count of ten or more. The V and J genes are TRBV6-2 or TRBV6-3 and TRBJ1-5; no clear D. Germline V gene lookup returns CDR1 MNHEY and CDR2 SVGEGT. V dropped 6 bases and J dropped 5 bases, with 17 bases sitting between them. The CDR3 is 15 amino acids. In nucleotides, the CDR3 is TGTGCCAGCAGCAGCGGAGCCGGGGTGTATCAGCCCCAGCATTTT. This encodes CASSSGAGVYQPQHF.

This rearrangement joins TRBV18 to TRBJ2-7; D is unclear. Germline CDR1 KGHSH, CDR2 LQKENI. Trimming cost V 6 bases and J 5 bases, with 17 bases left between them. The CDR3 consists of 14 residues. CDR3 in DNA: TGTGCCAGCTCGCCGCCCGGGTCGGAAGACGAGCAGTACTTC. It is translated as CASSPPGSEDEQYF.